This TCR beta chain was sequenced in a study of OX40 agonist ivuxolimab in advanced cancers. As for this clone: Antigen specificity is unknown.

Generated by immunoSEQ multiplex PCR, the TCRdb table keeps only in-frame clones and is missing some. The repertoire holds under 70,000 clones, with roughly 89% as singletons. This CDR3 comprises 13 residues. V lost 0 bases and J 4 bases, leaving 8 bases between the germline ends. The germline V gene has CDR1 SGDLS and CDR2 YYNGEE. Study-level results: Mean expanded clone counts were higher in CD8+ than CD4+ T cells.

The material sequenced was CD4+ or CD8+ T cells sorted from blood, taken in a trial of the OX40 agonist ivuxolimab. V gene TRBV9 combines with J gene TRBJ2-7; D is unresolved. The source is an adult with an advanced solid tumor such as melanoma, head and neck, liver or kidney cancer. The CDR3 loop is CASSVGPLYEQYF. CDR3 DNA sequence: TGTGCCAGCAGCGTAGGCCCTCTTTACGAGCAGTACTTC.